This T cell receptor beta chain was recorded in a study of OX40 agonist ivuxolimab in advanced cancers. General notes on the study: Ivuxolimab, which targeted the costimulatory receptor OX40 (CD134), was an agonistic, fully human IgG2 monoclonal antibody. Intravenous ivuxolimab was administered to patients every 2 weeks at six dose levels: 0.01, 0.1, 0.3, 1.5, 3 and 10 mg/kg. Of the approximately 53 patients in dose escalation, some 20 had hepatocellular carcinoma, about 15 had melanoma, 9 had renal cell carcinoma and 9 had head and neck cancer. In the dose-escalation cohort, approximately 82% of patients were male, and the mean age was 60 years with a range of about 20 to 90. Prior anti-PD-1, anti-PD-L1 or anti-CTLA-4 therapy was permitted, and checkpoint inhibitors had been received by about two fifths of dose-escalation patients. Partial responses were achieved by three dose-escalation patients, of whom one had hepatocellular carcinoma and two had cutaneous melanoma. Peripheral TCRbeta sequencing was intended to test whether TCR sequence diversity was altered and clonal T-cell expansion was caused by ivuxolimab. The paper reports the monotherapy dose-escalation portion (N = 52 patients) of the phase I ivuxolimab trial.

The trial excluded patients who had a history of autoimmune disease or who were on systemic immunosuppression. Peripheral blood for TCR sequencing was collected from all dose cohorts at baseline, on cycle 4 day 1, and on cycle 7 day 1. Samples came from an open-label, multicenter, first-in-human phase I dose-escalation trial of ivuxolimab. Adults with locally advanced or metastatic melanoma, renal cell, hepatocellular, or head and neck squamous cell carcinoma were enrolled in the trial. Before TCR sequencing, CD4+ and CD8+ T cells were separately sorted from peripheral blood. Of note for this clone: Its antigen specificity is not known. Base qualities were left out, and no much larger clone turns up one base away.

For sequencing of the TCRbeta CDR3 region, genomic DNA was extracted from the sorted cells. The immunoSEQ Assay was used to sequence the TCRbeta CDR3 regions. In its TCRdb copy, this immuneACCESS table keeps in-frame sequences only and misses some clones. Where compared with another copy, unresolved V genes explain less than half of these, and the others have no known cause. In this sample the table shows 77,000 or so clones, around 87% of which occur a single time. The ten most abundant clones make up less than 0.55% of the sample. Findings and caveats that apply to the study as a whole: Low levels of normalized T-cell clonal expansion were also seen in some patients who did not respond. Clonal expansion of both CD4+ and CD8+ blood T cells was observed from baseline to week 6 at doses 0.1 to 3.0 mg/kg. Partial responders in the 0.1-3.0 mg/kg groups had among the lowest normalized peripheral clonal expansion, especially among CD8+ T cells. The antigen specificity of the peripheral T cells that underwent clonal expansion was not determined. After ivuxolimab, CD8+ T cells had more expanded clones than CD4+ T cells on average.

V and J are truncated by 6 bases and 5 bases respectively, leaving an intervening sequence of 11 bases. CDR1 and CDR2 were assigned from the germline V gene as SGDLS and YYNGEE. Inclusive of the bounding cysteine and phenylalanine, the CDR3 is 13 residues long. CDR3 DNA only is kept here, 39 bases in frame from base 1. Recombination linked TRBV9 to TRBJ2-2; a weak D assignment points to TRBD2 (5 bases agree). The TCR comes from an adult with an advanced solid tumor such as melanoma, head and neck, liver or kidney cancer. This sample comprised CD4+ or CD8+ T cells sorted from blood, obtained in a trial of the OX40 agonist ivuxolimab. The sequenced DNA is TGTGCCAGCACCCGAGGGTTTACCGGGGAGCTGTTTTTT. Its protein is CASTRGFTGELFF.